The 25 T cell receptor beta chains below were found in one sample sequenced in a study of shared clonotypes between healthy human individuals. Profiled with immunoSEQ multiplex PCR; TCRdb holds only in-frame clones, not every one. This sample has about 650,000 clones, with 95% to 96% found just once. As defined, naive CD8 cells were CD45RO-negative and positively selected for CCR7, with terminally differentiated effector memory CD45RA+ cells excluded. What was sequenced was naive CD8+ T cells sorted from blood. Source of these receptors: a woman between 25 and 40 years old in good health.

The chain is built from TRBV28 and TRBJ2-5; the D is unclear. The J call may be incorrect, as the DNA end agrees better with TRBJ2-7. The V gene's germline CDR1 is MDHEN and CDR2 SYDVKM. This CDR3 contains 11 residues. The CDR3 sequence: CASSLLGEQYF. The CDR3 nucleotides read TGTGCCAGCAGTTTATTGGGCGAGCAGTACTTC.

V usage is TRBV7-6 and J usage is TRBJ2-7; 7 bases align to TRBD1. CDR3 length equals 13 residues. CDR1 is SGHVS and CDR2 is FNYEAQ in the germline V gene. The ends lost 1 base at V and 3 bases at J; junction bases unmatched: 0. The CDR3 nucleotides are TGTGCCAGCAGCTTAGGGGACAGCTACGAGCAGTACTTC. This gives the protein CASSLGDSYEQYF.

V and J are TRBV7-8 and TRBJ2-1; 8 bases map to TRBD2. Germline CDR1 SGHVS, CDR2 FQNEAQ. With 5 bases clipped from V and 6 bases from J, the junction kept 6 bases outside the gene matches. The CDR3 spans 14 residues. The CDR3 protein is CASSTRTSINEQFF. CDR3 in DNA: TGTGCCAGCAGCACACGGACTAGCATCAATGAGCAGTTCTTC.

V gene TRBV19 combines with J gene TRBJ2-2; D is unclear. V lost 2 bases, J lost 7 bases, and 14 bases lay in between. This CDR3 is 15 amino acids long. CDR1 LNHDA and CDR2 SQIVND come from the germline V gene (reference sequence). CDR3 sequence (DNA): TGTGCCAGTAGTATATCCCCCCGTCAGCACGGGGAGCTGTTTTTT. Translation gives CASSISPRQHGELFF. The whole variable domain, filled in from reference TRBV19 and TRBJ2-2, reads DGGITQSPKYLFRKEGQNVTLSCEQNLNHDAMYWYRQDPGQGLRLIYYSQIVNDFQKGDIAEGYSVSREKKESFPLTVTSAQKNPTAFYLCASSISPRQHGELFFGEGSRLTVL.

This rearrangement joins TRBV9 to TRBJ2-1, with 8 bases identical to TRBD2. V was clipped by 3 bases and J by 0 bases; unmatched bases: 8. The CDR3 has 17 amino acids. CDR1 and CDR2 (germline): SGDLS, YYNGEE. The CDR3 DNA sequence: TGTGCCAGCAGCGCCTTGGGAAGCGGGAGCTCCTACAATGAGCAGTTCTTC. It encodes CASSALGSGSSYNEQFF. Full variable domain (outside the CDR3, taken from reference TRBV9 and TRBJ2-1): DSGVTQTPKHLITATGQRVTLRCSPRSGDLSVYWYQQSLDQGLQFLIQYYNGEERAKGNILERFSAQQFPDLHSELNLSSLELGDSALYFCASSALGSGSSYNEQFFGPGTRLTVL.

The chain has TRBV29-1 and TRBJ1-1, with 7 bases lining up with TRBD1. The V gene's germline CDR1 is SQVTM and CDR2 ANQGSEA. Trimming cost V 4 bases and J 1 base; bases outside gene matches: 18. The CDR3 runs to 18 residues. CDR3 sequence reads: CSVAFTQGQRLANTEAFF. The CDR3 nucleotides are TGCAGCGTTGCCTTTACCCAGGGACAGAGATTGGCGAACACTGAAGCTTTCTTT.

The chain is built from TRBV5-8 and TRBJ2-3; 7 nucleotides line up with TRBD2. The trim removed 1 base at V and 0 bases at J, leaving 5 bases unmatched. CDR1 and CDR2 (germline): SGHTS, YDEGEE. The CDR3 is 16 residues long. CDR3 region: CASSLLLAISTDTQYF. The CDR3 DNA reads TGTGCCAGCAGCTTGTTACTAGCGATTAGCACAGATACGCAGTATTTT.

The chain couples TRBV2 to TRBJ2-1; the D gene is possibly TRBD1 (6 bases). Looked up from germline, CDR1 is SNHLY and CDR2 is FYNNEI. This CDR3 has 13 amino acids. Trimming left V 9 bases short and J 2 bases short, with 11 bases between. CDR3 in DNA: TGTGCCAGAGAAGGGGGACCCTACAATGAGCAGTTCTTC. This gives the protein CAREGGPYNEQFF.

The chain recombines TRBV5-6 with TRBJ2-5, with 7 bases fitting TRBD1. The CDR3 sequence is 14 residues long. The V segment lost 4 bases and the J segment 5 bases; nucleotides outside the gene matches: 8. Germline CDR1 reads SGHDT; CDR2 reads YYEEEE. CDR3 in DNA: TGTGCCAGCAGCATACAGGACAGGTTGGAGACCCAGTACTTC. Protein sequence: CASSIQDRLETQYF.

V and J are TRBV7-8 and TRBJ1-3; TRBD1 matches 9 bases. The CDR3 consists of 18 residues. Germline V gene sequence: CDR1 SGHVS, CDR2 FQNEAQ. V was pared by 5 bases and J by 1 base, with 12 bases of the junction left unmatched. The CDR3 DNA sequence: TGTGCCAGCAGCGCACTGAAGGGACAGGGAGAGTCTGGAAACACCATATATTTT. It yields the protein CASSALKGQGESGNTIYF.

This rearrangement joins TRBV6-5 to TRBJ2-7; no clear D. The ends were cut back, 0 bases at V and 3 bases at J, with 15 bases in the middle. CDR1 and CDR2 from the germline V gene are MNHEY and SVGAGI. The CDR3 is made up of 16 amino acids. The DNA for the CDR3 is TGTGCCAGCAGTTACTCGTCCGGTAAGGTCCTCTACGAGCAGTACTTC. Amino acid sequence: CASSYSSGKVLYEQYF.

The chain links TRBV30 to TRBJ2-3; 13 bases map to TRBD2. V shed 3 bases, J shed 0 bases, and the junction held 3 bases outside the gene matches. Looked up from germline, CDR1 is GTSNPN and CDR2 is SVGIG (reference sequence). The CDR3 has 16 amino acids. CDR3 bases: TGTGCCTGGAGCCGGGGACTAGCGGGGAGCACAGATACGCAGTATTTT. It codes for CAWSRGLAGSTDTQYF. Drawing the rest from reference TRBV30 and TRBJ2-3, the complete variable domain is SQTIHQWPATLVQPVGSPLSLECTVEGTSNPNLYWYRQAAGRGLQLLFYSVGIGQISSEVPQNLSASRPQDRQFILSSKKLLLSDSGFYLCAWSRGLAGSTDTQYFGPGTRLTVL.

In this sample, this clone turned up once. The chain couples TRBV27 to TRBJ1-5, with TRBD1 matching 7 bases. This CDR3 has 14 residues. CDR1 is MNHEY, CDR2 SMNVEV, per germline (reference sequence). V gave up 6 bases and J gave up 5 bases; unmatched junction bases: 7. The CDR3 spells CASRPLTGHQPQHF. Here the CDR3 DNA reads TGTGCCAGCAGACCGTTGACAGGGCATCAGCCCCAGCATTTT.

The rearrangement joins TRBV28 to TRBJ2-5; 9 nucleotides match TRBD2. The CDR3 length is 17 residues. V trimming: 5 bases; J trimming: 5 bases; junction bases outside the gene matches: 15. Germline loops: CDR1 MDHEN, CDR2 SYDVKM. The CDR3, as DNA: TGTGCCAGCAGTCCCAACTGGGCTAGCGGGATGGGGGAGACCCAGTACTTC. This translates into CASSPNWASGMGETQYF.

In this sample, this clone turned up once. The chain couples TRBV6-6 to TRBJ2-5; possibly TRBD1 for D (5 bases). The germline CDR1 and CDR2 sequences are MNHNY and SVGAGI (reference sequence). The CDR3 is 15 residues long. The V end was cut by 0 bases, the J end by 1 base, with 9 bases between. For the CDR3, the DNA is TGTGCCAGCAGTTACTCCAGGGTACCCCAAGAGACCCAGTACTTC. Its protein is CASSYSRVPQETQYF.

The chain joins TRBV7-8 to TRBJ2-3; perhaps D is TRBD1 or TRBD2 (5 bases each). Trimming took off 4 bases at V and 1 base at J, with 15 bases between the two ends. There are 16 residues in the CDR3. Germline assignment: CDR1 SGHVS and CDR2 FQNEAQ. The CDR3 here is CASSYPRDGGTDTQYF. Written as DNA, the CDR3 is TGTGCCAGCAGCTACCCCAGGGACGGGGGCACAGATACGCAGTATTTT. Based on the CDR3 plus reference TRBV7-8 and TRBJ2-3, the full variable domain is GAGVSQSPRYKVAKRGQDVALRCDPISGHVSLFWYQQALGQGPEFLTYFQNEAQLDKSGLPSDRFFAERPEGSVSTLKIQRTQQEDSAVYLCASSYPRDGGTDTQYFGPGTRLTVL.

CDR3 in amino acids: CASSESWNTEAFF. The CDR3 coding sequence is TGCGCCAGCAGTGAGTCGTGGAACACTGAAGCTTTCTTT. This chain uses TRBV10-1 with TRBJ1-1, with D unclear. Deletions cut 0 bases from V and 1 base from J, with 3 bases between. The CDR3 loop spans 13 amino acids. Germline V CDR1 and CDR2: WNHNN, SYGVQD (reference sequence).

DNA of the CDR3: TGTGCCAGCAGCTTGGGACGGACGGGACTAGAGTTCTATTTT. Encoded protein: CASSLGRTGLEFYF. This chain links TRBV5-6 with TRBJ2-3, with 8 bases aligning to TRBD2. The CDR3 runs to 14 residues. Germline values: CDR1 SGHDT, CDR2 YYEEEE. V was clipped by 0 bases and J by 15 bases; unmatched bases: 12. The entire variable domain, with the rest obtained from reference TRBV5-6 and TRBJ2-3, is as follows: DAGVTQSPTHLIKTRGQQVTLRCSPKSGHDTVSWYQQALGQGPQFIFQYYEEEERQRGNFPDRFSGHQFPNYSSELNVNALLLGDSALYLCASSLGRTGLEFYFGPGTRLTVL.

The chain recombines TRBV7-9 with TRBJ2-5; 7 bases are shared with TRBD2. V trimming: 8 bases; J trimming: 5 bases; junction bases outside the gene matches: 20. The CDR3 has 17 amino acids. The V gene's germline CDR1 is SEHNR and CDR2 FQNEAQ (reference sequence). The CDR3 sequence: CASRTKTGGMLEETQYF. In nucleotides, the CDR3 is TGTGCCAGCCGAACAAAAACGGGAGGCATGTTGGAGGAGACCCAGTACTTC.

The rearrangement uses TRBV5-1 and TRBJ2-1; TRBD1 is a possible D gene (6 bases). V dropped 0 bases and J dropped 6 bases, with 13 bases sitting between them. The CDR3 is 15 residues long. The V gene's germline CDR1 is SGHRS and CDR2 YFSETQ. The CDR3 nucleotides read TGCGCCAGCAGCTTGGAGACAGGCTATATCAATGAGCAGTTCTTC. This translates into CASSLETGYINEQFF.

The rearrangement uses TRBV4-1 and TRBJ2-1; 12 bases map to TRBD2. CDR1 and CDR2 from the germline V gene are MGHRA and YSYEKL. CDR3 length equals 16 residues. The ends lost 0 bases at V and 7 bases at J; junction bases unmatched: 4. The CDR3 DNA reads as TGCGCCAGCAGCCAAGATTGGACTAGCGGGGTAAATGAGCAGTTCTTC. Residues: CASSQDWTSGVNEQFF.

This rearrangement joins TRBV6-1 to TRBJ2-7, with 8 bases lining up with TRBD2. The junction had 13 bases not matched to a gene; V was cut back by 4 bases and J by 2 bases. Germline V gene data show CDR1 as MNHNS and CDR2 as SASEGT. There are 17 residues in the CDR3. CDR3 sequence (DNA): TGTGCCAGCAGTGCCCTCCAGCAGACTAGCGCGACCTACGAGCAGTACTTC. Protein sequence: CASSALQQTSATYEQYF.

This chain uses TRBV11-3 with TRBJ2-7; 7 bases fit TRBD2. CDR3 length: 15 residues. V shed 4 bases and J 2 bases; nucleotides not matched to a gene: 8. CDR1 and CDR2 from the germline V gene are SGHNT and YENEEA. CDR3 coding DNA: TGTGCCAGCAGCTCAACCGCTAGCGGAACCTACGAGCAGTACTTC. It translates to CASSSTASGTYEQYF.

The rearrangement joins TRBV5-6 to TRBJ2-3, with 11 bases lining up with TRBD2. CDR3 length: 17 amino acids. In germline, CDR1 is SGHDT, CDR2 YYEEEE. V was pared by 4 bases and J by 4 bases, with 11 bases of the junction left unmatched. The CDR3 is CASSLSGRAESADTQYF. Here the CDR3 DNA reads TGTGCCAGCAGCCTTAGCGGGAGGGCCGAGTCAGCAGATACGCAGTATTTT.

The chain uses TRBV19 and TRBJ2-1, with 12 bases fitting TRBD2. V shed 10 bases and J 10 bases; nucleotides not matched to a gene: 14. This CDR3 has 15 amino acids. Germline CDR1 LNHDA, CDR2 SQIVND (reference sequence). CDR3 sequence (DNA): TGTGCCACCCGCGCTAGCGGGAGGGCCTCGGTAGAGCAGTTCTTC. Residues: CATRASGRASVEQFF.